This passage covers 8 T cell receptor beta chains from one sample sequenced in a study of shared clonotypes between healthy human individuals. Data came from immunoSEQ multiplex PCR; TCRdb stores just in-frame clones and leaves some out. The sample records roughly 680,000 clones, roughly two thirds being singletons. The sequencing input was memory CD4+ T cells sorted from blood. Subset specified: CD45RA-negative fraction. The source of these receptors is a woman in her twenties or thirties in good health.

The chain couples TRBV5-1 to TRBJ1-3, with D unclear. The germline V and J ends were trimmed by 3 bases and 0 bases, with 13 bases remaining between them. Per germline, CDR1 SGHRS and CDR2 YFSETQ. The CDR3 has 16 amino acids. CDR3 nucleotides: TGCGCCAGCAGCTCTTCTGGGAGGAGCTCTGGAAACACCATATATTTT. Encoded protein: CASSSSGRSSGNTIYF.

The sample holds a few counts of this clone. This rearrangement joins TRBV19 to TRBJ2-3; tentative D call: TRBD2 (6 bases). Trimming removed 2 bases from V and 2 bases from J, with 8 bases in between. This CDR3 region has 14 residues. Per germline, CDR1 LNHDA and CDR2 SQIVND (reference sequence). CDR3 sequence reads: CASSIMDYTDTQYF. CDR3 nucleotide sequence: TGTGCCAGTAGTATAATGGACTACACAGATACGCAGTATTTT.

This rearrangement joins TRBV10-2 to TRBJ2-7; TRBD2 matches 7 bases. The germline V gene encodes CDR1 WSHSY and CDR2 SAAADI. Losses at the gene ends were 3 bases for V and 6 bases for J; bases not matched to a gene: 8. The CDR3 loop spans 14 amino acids. The CDR3 here is CASSDRTRSTEQYF. The CDR3 DNA reads TGCGCCAGCAGTGATAGGACTAGGTCAACCGAGCAGTACTTC.

This clone came up many times. The chain recombines TRBV9 with TRBJ1-1, with TRBD1 as a possible D gene (5 bases). V was cut by 0 bases and J by 11 bases, with 14 bases left in between. In germline, CDR1 is SGDLS, CDR2 YYNGEE. This CDR3 is built from 13 residues. CDR3 loop: CASSVDQEGAAFF. The CDR3 DNA reads TGTGCCAGCAGCGTAGATCAGGAAGGGGCTGCTTTCTTT.

This clone was seen more than once but under ten times. The gene calls are TRBV10-1 and TRBJ1-3, with D hard to call. The V and J ends lost 2 bases and 4 bases respectively, with 9 bases between them. The CDR3 consists of 14 residues. Germline V gives CDR1 WNHNN, CDR2 SYGVQD (reference sequence). The CDR3 here is CASSEASAGNTIYF. The CDR3, as DNA: TGCGCCAGCAGTGAGGCCTCGGCGGGAAACACCATATATTTT.

In DNA, the CDR3 is TGTGCCAGCAGCTCGGGGACAGGTTATACCCAGTACTTC. Translating gives CASSSGTGYTQYF. The chain employs TRBV11-2 and TRBJ2-5; 8 bases line up with TRBD1. The junction had 6 bases not matched to a gene; V was cut back by 4 bases and J by 8 bases. Germline V gives CDR1 SGHAT, CDR2 FQNNGV. This CDR3 has 13 residues.

There are a few counts of this clone. The V call is TRBV6-1, the J call TRBJ1-2; D might be TRBD1 (5 bases). The CDR3 runs to 12 residues. CDR1 and CDR2 from the germline V gene are MNHNS and SASEGT. V lost 3 bases and J 4 bases, leaving 6 bases between the germline ends. CDR3 sequence reads: CASSEGPYGYTF. The CDR3 DNA is TGTGCCAGCAGTGAGGGACCCTATGGCTACACCTTC.

The chain is built from TRBV9 and TRBJ2-5; 9 bases map to TRBD2. The CDR3 spans 16 residues. The V segment lost 4 bases and the J segment 5 bases; nucleotides outside the gene matches: 12. Germline V gene sequence: CDR1 SGDLS, CDR2 YYNGEE. This CDR3 reads CASSLPQGLAVETQYF. As DNA, the CDR3 is TGTGCCAGCAGCCTACCCCAGGGACTAGCCGTGGAGACCCAGTACTTC.